Shown below are 22 T cell receptor beta chains from a single sample sequenced in a study of OX40 agonist ivuxolimab in advanced cancers. This table comes from immunoSEQ multiplex PCR, and its TCRdb copy is limited to in-frame clones, with some not included. The sample includes about 79,000 clones, 80% to 95% of them seen just once. This sample comprised CD4+ or CD8+ T cells sorted from blood, obtained in a trial of the OX40 agonist ivuxolimab. The origin of the receptors is an adult with an advanced solid tumor such as melanoma, head and neck, liver or kidney cancer.

The chain recombines TRBV28 with TRBJ2-3, with D perhaps matching TRBD2 (6 bases). This CDR3 comprises 13 residues. Trimming shortened V by 9 bases and J by 1 base, and 11 bases separated the two germline ends. Germline CDR1 reads MDHEN; CDR2 reads SYDVKM. The CDR3 DNA sequence: TGTGCCAGTACCGGAGGGGGCACAGATACGCAGTATTTT. As protein: CASTGGGTDTQYF.

V and J are TRBV9 and TRBJ2-1; D is unresolved. Germline V lookup: CDR1 SGDLS, CDR2 YYNGEE. The CDR3 covers 14 residues. V dropped 4 bases and J dropped 1 base, with 9 bases sitting between them. The CDR3 reads CASSPFWSYNEQFF. Written as DNA, the CDR3 is TGTGCCAGCAGCCCCTTTTGGTCCTACAATGAGCAGTTCTTC.

The CDR3 DNA is TGTGCCAGCAGTGGCGGCCCGGGACAGGGGGCGTACACTGAAGCTTTCTTT. Translated, it gives CASSGGPGQGAYTEAFF. The V call is TRBV6-1, the J call TRBJ1-1; 12 nucleotides align to TRBD1. After removal of 4 bases from V and 3 bases from J, the junction contained 9 bases not matched to a gene. CDR1 and CDR2 (germline): MNHNS, SASEGT. The CDR3 runs 17 residues.

The chain carries TRBV6-1 and TRBJ1-5; D call uncertain. Germline V gene sequence: CDR1 MNHNS, CDR2 SASEGT. Trimming left V 7 bases short and J 8 bases short, with 15 bases between. The CDR3 contains 13 residues. The CDR3 DNA is TGTGCCAGCAATAGGCAGGCTTTAGAGCCCCAGCATTTT. Translating gives CASNRQALEPQHF.

J is TRBJ1-1 and V is TRBV7-8; weak D call: TRBD1 (6 bases). The ends were cut back, 2 bases at V and 7 bases at J, with 14 bases in the middle. The germline CDR1 and CDR2 sequences are SGHVS and FQNEAQ. The CDR3 contains 14 residues. CDR3 sequence reads: CASSLIGGQDEAFF. DNA of the CDR3: TGTGCCAGCAGCTTAATCGGGGGGCAAGATGAAGCTTTCTTT.

This sequence joins TRBV5-5 and TRBJ2-3; D may be TRBD1 (5 bases). V gave up 4 bases and J gave up 4 bases, with 13 bases separating them. From germline, CDR1 is SGHKS and CDR2 YYEKEE (reference sequence). This CDR3 region has 14 residues. CDR3: CASSVGPLPDTQYF. The CDR3 bases are TGTGCCAGCAGCGTGGGGCCACTGCCAGATACGCAGTATTTT. Together with reference TRBV5-5 and TRBJ2-3, the CDR3 gives the full variable domain: DAGVTQSPTHLIKTRGQQVTLRCSPISGHKSVSWYQQVLGQGPQFIFQYYEKEERGRGNFPDRFSARQFPNYSSELNVNALLLGDSALYLCASSVGPLPDTQYFGPGTRLTVL.

The chain links TRBV19 to TRBJ1-3, with unresolved D. CDR3 length: 13 amino acids. The V end lost 10 bases, the J end lost 0 bases, and 10 bases lay between the germline ends. Germline V gene sequence: CDR1 LNHDA, CDR2 SQIVND (reference sequence). The CDR3 nucleotides are TGTGCCACTTTGACACCCTCTGGAAACACCATATATTTT. Translation: CATLTPSGNTIYF. Complete variable domain (other parts from reference TRBV19 and TRBJ1-3): DGGITQSPKYLFRKEGQNVTLSCEQNLNHDAMYWYRQDPGQGLRLIYYSQIVNDFQKGDIAEGYSVSREKKESFPLTVTSAQKNPTAFYLCATLTPSGNTIYFGEGSWLTVV.

The chain carries TRBV19 and TRBJ1-3; a weak D match, TRBD1 (6 bases). V was clipped by 4 bases and J by 0 bases, with 13 bases between them. The CDR3 sequence is 16 residues long. Per the germline V gene, CDR1 is LNHDA and CDR2 is SQIVND (reference sequence). The CDR3 DNA is TGTGCCAGTAGTACGTATGGGACATCCTCTGGAAACACCATATATTTT. Amino acid sequence: CASSTYGTSSGNTIYF.

The chain couples TRBV6-6 to TRBJ1-2, with TRBD1 as a possible D gene (5 bases). V dropped 6 bases and J dropped 2 bases, with 16 bases sitting between them. Germline CDR1 reads MNHNY; CDR2 reads SVGAGI (reference sequence). This CDR3 has 15 amino acids. The CDR3 loop is CASSDRQTANYGYTF. For the CDR3, the DNA is TGTGCCAGCAGCGACCGACAGACCGCGAACTATGGCTACACCTTC.

This chain connects TRBV5-8 to TRBJ2-7; D is undetermined. V lost 4 bases to trimming and J lost 10 bases, with 15 bases between them. The CDR3 loop spans 12 amino acids. CDR1 SGHTS and CDR2 YDEGEE come from the germline V gene. CDR3 loop: CASSRTTPHQYF. Here the CDR3 DNA reads TGTGCCAGCAGCCGTACCACCCCTCATCAGTACTTC. Combining the CDR3 with reference TRBV5-8 and TRBJ2-7 gives the whole variable domain EAGVTQSPTHLIKTRGQQATLRCSPISGHTSVYWYQQALGLGLQFLLWYDEGEERNRGNFPPRFSGRQFPNYSSELNVNALELEDSALYLCASSRTTPHQYFGPGTRLTVT.

The rearrangement links TRBV4-1 to TRBJ2-4; tentatively, D is TRBD1 (6 bases). V dropped 3 bases and J dropped 6 bases, with 21 bases sitting between them. The CDR3 totals 17 residues. CDR1 MGHRA and CDR2 YSYEKL come from the germline V gene. The CDR3 bases are TGCGCCAGCAGCCAGTACCATGGGACATCCGACAGAAACATTCAGTACTTC. It yields the protein CASSQYHGTSDRNIQYF.

The chain recombines TRBV5-6 with TRBJ1-1, with 7 bases matching TRBD1. The length of the CDR3 is 14 residues. Germline trimming cut 5 bases from V and 0 bases from J; bases unmatched to any gene: 4. The germline V gene encodes CDR1 SGHDT and CDR2 YYEEEE. The CDR3 loop is CASRRQGLNTEAFF. CDR3 sequence (DNA): TGTGCCAGCAGACGACAGGGATTGAACACTGAAGCTTTCTTT.

On this clone: A read error may account for a junction end that differs from germline. The V and J genes are TRBV2 and TRBJ1-6; D is possibly TRBD1 (5 bases). Germline V gene data show CDR1 as SNHLY and CDR2 as FYNNEI. This CDR3 has 16 amino acids. The CDR3 DNA is TGTGCCGGCAGTGCGAGCCGACAGCTTATTAATTCACCCCTCCACTTT. Translation: CAGSASRQLINSPLHF.

V usage is TRBV9 and J usage is TRBJ1-2, with 7 bases aligning to TRBD1. This CDR3 has 17 amino acids. CDR1 is SGDLS, CDR2 YYNGEE, per germline. V lost 0 bases and J lost 2; bases outside the gene matches: 10. CDR3 DNA sequence: TGTGCCAGCAGCGTAGATAGGGGGCCCTCATCCAACTATGGCTACACCTTC. Translating gives CASSVDRGPSSNYGYTF.

CDR3 nucleotides: TGTGCCAGCAGCGTCGGGTTGATGGGGATATACGAGCAGTACTTC. This sequence encodes CASSVGLMGIYEQYF. The J gene is TRBJ2-7, the V gene TRBV5-5; D not resolved. V gave up 4 bases and J gave up 4 bases, with 18 bases separating them. This CDR3 is built from 15 residues. CDR1 and CDR2 (germline): SGHKS, YYEKEE (reference sequence).

This clone was counted a few times. The same CDR3 also results from other DNA sequences found in this sample. This chain connects TRBV5-1 to TRBJ2-5; 9 nucleotides agree with TRBD1. The CDR3 extends over 16 amino acids. The ends lost 0 bases at V and 5 bases at J; junction bases unmatched: 8. Germline assignment: CDR1 SGHRS and CDR2 YFSETQ. CDR3 amino acids: CASSLAGTGLRETQYF. For the CDR3, the DNA is TGCGCCAGCAGCTTGGCCGGGACAGGGCTCCGCGAGACCCAGTACTTC. Drawing the rest from reference TRBV5-1 and TRBJ2-5, the complete variable domain is KAGVTQTPRYLIKTRGQQVTLSCSPISGHRSVSWYQQTPGQGLQFLFEYFSETQRNKGNFPGRFSGRQFSNSRSEMNVSTLELGDSALYLCASSLAGTGLRETQYFGPGTRLLVL.

In nucleotides, the CDR3 is TGTGCCAGCAGCGTAGAAGGGAGGGGCACTGAAGCTTTCTTT. It specifies CASSVEGRGTEAFF. The rearrangement links TRBV9 to TRBJ1-1, with D possibly matching TRBD1 (5 bases). The CDR3 contains 14 residues. Germline V gene data show CDR1 as SGDLS and CDR2 as YYNGEE. The V end lost 0 bases, the J end lost 4 bases, and 10 bases lay between the germline ends.

This clone was seen only once. The chain recombines TRBV18 with TRBJ2-5; D not resolved. Trimming left V 1 base short and J 5 bases short, with 8 bases between. This CDR3 region has 13 residues. Germline V CDR1 and CDR2: KGHSH, LQKENI. The chain's CDR3 is CASSPLETETQYF. The CDR3 nucleotides read TGTGCCAGCTCACCACTCGAGACGGAGACCCAGTACTTC. The whole variable domain, remainder taken from reference TRBV18 and TRBJ2-5, is NAGVMQNPRHLVRRRGQEARLRCSPMKGHSHVYWYRQLPEEGLKFMVYLQKENIIDESGMPKERFSAEFPKEGPSILRIQQVVRGDSAAYFCASSPLETETQYFGPGTRLLVL.

This chain uses TRBV19 with TRBJ2-7; weak D call: TRBD2 (5 bases). The CDR3 length is 13 residues. Germline V gene sequence: CDR1 LNHDA, CDR2 SQIVND (reference sequence). The V gene lost 3 bases and the J gene lost 5 bases, with 11 bases spanning the gap. The CDR3 coding sequence is TGTGCCAGTAGTATCCGGGGATCGGACGAGCAGTACGTC. Its protein is CASSIRGSDEQYV.

The chain uses TRBV7-2 and TRBJ1-2; unclear D gene. Germline CDR1 is SGHTA and CDR2 is FQGNSA. Trimming removed 1 base at V and 8 bases at J, with 11 bases between. The CDR3 totals 13 residues. As DNA, the CDR3 is TGTGCCAGCAGCTTAGACGGGTTGGGCGGCTACACCTTC. It yields the protein CASSLDGLGGYTF.

V and J are TRBV7-9 and TRBJ2-3, with 8 bases identical to TRBD1. The V gene end was trimmed by 2 bases and the J gene end by 2 bases; junction bases not matched to a gene: 9. This CDR3 region has 17 residues. Germline loops: CDR1 SEHNR, CDR2 FQNEAQ (reference sequence). CDR3 nucleotide sequence: TGTGCCAGCAGCTTATCTCAGGGGGCTATAACCACAGATACGCAGTATTTT. Its protein is CASSLSQGAITTDTQYF. The whole variable domain, remainder taken from reference TRBV7-9 and TRBJ2-3, is DTGVSQNPRHKITKRGQNVTFRCDPISEHNRLYWYRQTLGQGPEFLTYFQNEAQLEKSRLLSDRFSAERPKGSFSTLEIQRTEQGDSAMYLCASSLSQGAITTDTQYFGPGTRLTVL.

This clone was seen only once. J is TRBJ1-2 and V is TRBV6-1; D gene uncertain. CDR1 and CDR2 from the germline V gene are MNHNS and SASEGT. Trimming stripped 4 bases from V and 4 bases from J, with 19 bases between. This CDR3 is built from 16 residues. The CDR3 DNA sequence: TGTGCCAGCAGTGGATTCCCAGTAACCCAACTCTATGGCTACACCTTC. This gives the protein CASSGFPVTQLYGYTF.